The rows below give T cell receptor beta chains drawn from one sample of a study of Graves' ophthalmopathy and Graves' hyperthyroidism. TCRdb reprocessed the multiplex PCR reads via MiXCR and lists one record per CDR3 protein. The sample has roughly 350,000 distinct CDR3 sequences, about a sixth seen once. The sequencing input was peripheral blood. All receptors derive from an adult woman with stable Graves' hyperthyroidism. CDR3s leave out the opening cysteine and the closing phenylalanine or tryptophan.

J | V | CDR3
TRBJ2-2 | TRBV7-9 | ASSPPQGIGELF
TRBJ2-7 | TRBV6-1 | ASRLAQYEQY
TRBJ2-2 | TRBV6-4 | ASRGSTGRDRNTGELF
TRBJ2-5 | TRBV4-1 | ASSQGPGGYSKETQY
TRBJ2-5 | TRBV4-2 | ASSQALVGLAGVLETQY
TRBJ2-5 | TRBV19 | ASGLAEPQETQY
TRBJ1-6 | TRBV12-3/TRBV12-4 | ASSLSGQNNSPLH
TRBJ2-2 | TRBV7-8 | ASSRGDRGLDGELF
TRBJ2-2 | TRBV30 | AWRGTSGSGELF
TRBJ2-4 | TRBV20-1 | SARALGQGVIKY
TRBJ2-5 | TRBV15 | ATSRITTGEETQY
TRBJ2-5 | TRBV20-1 | SAPQGGEETQY
TRBJ2-6 | TRBV27 | ASSLYGTGGSGANVLT
TRBJ1-2 | TRBV12-3/TRBV12-4 | ASSQAAEGGNYGYT
TRBJ2-7 | TRBV13 | ASSYRGSDEQY
TRBJ2-2 | TRBV12-3/TRBV12-4 | ASTRTGGTGELF
TRBJ2-5 | TRBV2 | ASSAPNQETQY
TRBJ1-1 | TRBV12-3/TRBV12-4 | ASSTPGHTEAF
TRBJ1-2 | TRBV13 | ASSILVGNYGYT
TRBJ2-7 | TRBV12-3/TRBV12-4 | ASSLAGGHPISYEQY
TRBJ2-7 | TRBV7-2 | ASSLYGLAVYEQY
TRBJ2-7 | TRBV20-1 | SASLGAGYEQY
TRBJ2-2 | TRBV5-4 | ASLTTGSGELF
TRBJ1-1 | TRBV30 | AWSVPNRLNTEAF
TRBJ2-7 | TRBV24-1 | ATSEAGAYEQY
TRBJ2-5 | TRBV12-3/TRBV12-4 | ASAMETQY
TRBJ2-7 | TRBV7-2 | ASSFPGYDYEQY
TRBJ2-2 | TRBV24-1 | ATSDLDRGPGELF
TRBJ1-2 | TRBV11-2 | ASRGVEGRRTNYGYT